This T cell receptor beta chain emerged from a study of OX40 agonist ivuxolimab in advanced cancers. Regarding the study in general: The costimulatory receptor OX40 (CD134) was targeted by ivuxolimab, a fully human IgG2 agonistic monoclonal antibody. Intravenous ivuxolimab was administered to patients every 2 weeks at six dose levels: 0.01, 0.1, 0.3, 1.5, 3 and 10 mg/kg. Of the 50 or so patients in dose escalation, 19 had hepatocellular carcinoma, some 15 had melanoma, 9 had renal cell carcinoma and 9 had head and neck cancer. In the dose-escalation cohort, 82.7% of patients were male, and the mean age was approximately 60 years, with a range of 23 to 79. Patients were allowed to have had prior anti-PD-1, anti-PD-L1 or anti-CTLA-4 therapy, and 40% to 45% of the dose-escalation patients had been treated with checkpoint inhibitors. Three dose-escalation patients achieved partial responses, one with hepatocellular carcinoma and two with cutaneous melanoma. Peripheral TCRbeta sequencing aimed to test whether ivuxolimab altered TCR sequence diversity and caused clonal T-cell expansion. The paper covers the monotherapy dose-escalation part of the phase I ivuxolimab trial, which included N ≈ 50 patients.

Points the paper makes about the study in general: Low levels of normalized T-cell clonal expansion were also shown by some nonresponding patients. After ivuxolimab, CD8+ T cells had more expanded clones than CD4+ T cells on average. In the 0.1-3.0 mg/kg groups, partial responders had among the lowest normalized peripheral clonal expansion, particularly in CD8+ T cells. At doses of 0.1 to 3.0 mg/kg, clonal expansion of both CD4+ and CD8+ T cells in blood was seen between baseline and week 6. The antigen specificity of the peripheral T cells that underwent clonal expansion was not determined.

Reading the germline V gene gives CDR1 KGHSH and CDR2 LQKENI. Clipping removes 6 bases from V and 0 bases from J, with 8 as the unmatched junction base count. The CDR3 runs 17 residues from the cysteine to the phenylalanine. The read is trimmed to its CDR3 DNA, 51 bases read in frame from base 1. For sequencing of the TCRbeta CDR3 region, genomic DNA was extracted from the sorted cells. The immunoSEQ Assay was used to sequence the TCRbeta CDR3 regions. This is the immuneACCESS table as TCRdb keeps it, with only in-frame sequences that have V and J called. A part of the clones is gone; compared with another copy, unresolved V genes explain less than half, and the rest is unexplained. The sample includes tens of thousands of clones, with roughly 84% observed a single time. Approximately 1.5% of the sample lies in the top ten. The trial excluded patients who had a history of autoimmune disease or who were on systemic immunosuppression. In every dose cohort, peripheral blood was drawn for TCR sequencing at baseline, cycle 4 day 1, and cycle 7 day 1. Samples came from an open-label, multicenter, first-in-human phase I dose-escalation trial of ivuxolimab. The trial enrolled adults with locally advanced or metastatic head and neck squamous cell, hepatocellular, melanoma or renal cell carcinoma. CD4+ and CD8+ T cells were sorted separately from peripheral blood before TCR sequencing.

Worth noting for this clone: Its antigen target is currently unknown. No much larger clone is present one base from it, and per-base qualities are unavailable.

The source was CD4+ or CD8+ T cells sorted from blood, collected in a trial of the OX40 agonist ivuxolimab. The receptor chain draws on TRBV18 and TRBJ2-6; TRBD1 matches 7 bases in the middle. The receptor was isolated from an adult with an advanced solid tumor such as melanoma, head and neck, liver or kidney cancer. The CDR3 reads as follows: CASSPGQRVSGANVLTF. At the DNA level, the sequence is TGTGCCAGCTCCCCGGGACAGAGAGTCTCTGGGGCCAACGTCCTGACTTTC. Extended through the reference TRBV18 and TRBJ2-6 proteins, this CDR3 yields the full variable domain: NAGVMQNPRHLVRRRGQEARLRCSPMKGHSHVYWYRQLPEEGLKFMVYLQKENIIDESGMPKERFSAEFPKEGPSILRIQQVVRGDSAAYFCASSPGQRVSGANVLTFGAGSRLTVL.